Here is one T cell receptor (beta chain) with its context. These data belong to a study of blood T cell repertoires in COVID-19. Study as a whole: The origin of the acute and convalescent COVID-19 samples was the United States, Italy and Spain. Sources were T cells, B-cell-depleted T cells, or PBMCs; the material itself was cDNA or gDNA.

In the original analysis: By means of reference gene primer amplification, nucleated cell counts were estimated. The table came from immunoSEQ multiplex PCR; TCRdb's copy has only in-frame clones and leaves some out. V, J and clone size were drawn from that table, and D and trimming were deduced from the DNA. The table has about 98,000 clones, 91% seen once. V was cut by 3 bases and J by 6 bases, with 12 bases left in between. The CDR3 extends over 14 amino acids. Germline lookup yields CDR1 SGHAT and CDR2 FQNNGV. The chain links TRBV11-2 to TRBJ1-5; D gene uncertain. Sample: peripheral blood. The sequence was obtained from a young man with acute or convalescent COVID-19. As DNA, the CDR3 is TGTGCCAGCAGCTTGAAGGGAGACGGTCAGCCCCAGCATTTT. Its protein is CASSLKGDGQPQHF.